This T cell receptor (beta chain) is drawn from a study of T cell responses to AZD1222 COVID-19 vaccine. Clones were sequenced by immunoSEQ multiplex PCR, and TCRdb holds only the in-frame ones, with some missing. The data hold tens of thousands of clones, with 80% observed a single time. This clone came up once. Its specificity is unknown. This CDR3 is 13 amino acids long. Germline CDR1 is SGHVS and CDR2 is FNYEAQ. V lost 6 bases and J lost 1, with 8 bases in between. Broader study findings: Unmutated variant regions reportedly attract nearly half of all spike-specific TCRs.

The sequencing here drew on peripheral blood, taken on day 0 of AZD1222 vaccination. This TCR was recovered from an adult in good health. V gene TRBV7-6 combines with J gene TRBJ2-3; no reliable D call. CDR3 region: CASSPSRTDTQYF. The CDR3 DNA sequence: TGTGCCAGCAGTCCGTCCCGCACAGATACGCAGTATTTT.